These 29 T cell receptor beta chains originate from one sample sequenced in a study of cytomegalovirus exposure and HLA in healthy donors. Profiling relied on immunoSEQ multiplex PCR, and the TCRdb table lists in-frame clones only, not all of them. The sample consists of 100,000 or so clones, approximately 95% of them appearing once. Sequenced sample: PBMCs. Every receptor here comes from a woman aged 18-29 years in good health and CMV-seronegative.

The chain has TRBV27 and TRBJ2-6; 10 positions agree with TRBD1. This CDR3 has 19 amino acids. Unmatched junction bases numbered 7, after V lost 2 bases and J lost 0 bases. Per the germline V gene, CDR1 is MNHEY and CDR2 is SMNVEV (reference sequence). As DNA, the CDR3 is TGTGCCAGCAGTTTAATCGAGGGACAGGGGTTCTCTGGGGCCAACGTCCTGACTTTC. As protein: CASSLIEGQGFSGANVLTF.

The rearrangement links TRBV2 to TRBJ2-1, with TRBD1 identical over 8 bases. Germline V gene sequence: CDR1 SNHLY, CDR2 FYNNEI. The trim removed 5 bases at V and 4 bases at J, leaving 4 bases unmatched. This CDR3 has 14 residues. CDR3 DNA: TGTGCCAGCAGTACGGGACAGGAATACAATGAGCAGTTCTTC. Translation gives CASSTGQEYNEQFF.

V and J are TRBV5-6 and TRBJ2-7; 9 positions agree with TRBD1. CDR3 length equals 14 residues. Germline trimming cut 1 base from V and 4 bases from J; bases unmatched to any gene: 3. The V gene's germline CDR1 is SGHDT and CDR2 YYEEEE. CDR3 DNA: TGTGCCAGCAGCTTGCTGGACAGGGGTTACGAGCAGTACTTC. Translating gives CASSLLDRGYEQYF.

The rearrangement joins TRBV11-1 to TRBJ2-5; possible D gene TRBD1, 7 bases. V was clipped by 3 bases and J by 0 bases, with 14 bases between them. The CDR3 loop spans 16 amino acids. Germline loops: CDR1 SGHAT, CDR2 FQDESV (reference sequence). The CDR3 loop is CASSFRGDLYQETQYF. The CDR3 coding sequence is TGTGCCAGCAGCTTCAGGGGGGACCTGTACCAAGAGACCCAGTACTTC.

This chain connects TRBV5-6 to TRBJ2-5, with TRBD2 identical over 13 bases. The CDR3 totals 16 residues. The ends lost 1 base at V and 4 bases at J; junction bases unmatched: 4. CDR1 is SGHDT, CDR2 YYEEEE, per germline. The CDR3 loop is CASSLMGLAGRETQYF. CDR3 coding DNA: TGTGCCAGCAGCTTGATGGGACTAGCGGGGCGAGAGACCCAGTACTTC.

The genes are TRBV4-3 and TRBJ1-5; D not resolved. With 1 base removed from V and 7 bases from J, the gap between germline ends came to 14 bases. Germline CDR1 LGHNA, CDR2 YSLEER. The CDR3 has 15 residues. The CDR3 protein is CASSQARRGDQPQHF. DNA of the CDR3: TGCGCCAGCAGCCAAGCCCGACGGGGTGACCAGCCCCAGCATTTT.

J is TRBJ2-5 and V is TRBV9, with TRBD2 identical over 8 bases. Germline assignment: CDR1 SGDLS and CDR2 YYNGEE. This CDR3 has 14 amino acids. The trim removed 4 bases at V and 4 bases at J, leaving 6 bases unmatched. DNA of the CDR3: TGTGCCAGCAGCAAAGGACTAGCTTCAGAGACCCAGTACTTC. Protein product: CASSKGLASETQYF.

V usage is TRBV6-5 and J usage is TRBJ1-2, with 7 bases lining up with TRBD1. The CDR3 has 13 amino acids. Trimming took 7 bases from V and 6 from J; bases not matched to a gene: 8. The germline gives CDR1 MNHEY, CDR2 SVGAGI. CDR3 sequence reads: CASNQYRGHGYTF. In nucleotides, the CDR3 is TGTGCCAGCAACCAATACAGGGGACATGGCTACACCTTC.

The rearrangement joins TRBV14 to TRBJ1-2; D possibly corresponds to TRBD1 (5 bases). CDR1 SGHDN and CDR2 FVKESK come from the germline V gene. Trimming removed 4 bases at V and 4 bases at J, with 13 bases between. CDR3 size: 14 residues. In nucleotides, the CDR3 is TGTGCCAGCAGCCGGAAACAGGTGTCCTATGGCTACACCTTC. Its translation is CASSRKQVSYGYTF.

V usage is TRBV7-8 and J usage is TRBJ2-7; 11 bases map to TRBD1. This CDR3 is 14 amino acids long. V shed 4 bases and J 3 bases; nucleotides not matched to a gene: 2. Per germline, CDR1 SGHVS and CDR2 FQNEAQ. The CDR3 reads CASSSGTGGYEQYF. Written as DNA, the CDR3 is TGTGCCAGCAGCTCCGGGACAGGGGGCTACGAGCAGTACTTC.

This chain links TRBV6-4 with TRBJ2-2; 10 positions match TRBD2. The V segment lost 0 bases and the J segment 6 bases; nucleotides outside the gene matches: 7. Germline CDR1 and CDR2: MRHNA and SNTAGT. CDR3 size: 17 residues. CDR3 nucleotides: TGTGCCAGCAGTGACTCCCAGCGGGAGGGCCTTCCCGGGGAGCTGTTTTTT. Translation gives CASSDSQREGLPGELFF.

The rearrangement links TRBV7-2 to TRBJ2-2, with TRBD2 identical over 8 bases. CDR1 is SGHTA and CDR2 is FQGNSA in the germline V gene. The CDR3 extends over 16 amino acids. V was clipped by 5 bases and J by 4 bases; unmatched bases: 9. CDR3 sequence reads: CASSPRGGTGTGELFF. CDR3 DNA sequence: TGTGCCAGCAGCCCCCGGGGGGGAACGGGCACCGGGGAGCTGTTTTTT.

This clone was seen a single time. The CDR3 DNA reads TGTGCCAGCAGCCCCGTGGGCGGGGGGGCTCTCGAGCAGTACTTC. This encodes CASSPVGGGALEQYF. The chain uses TRBV5-4 and TRBJ2-7, with 9 bases fitting TRBD2. V was clipped by 4 bases and J by 6 bases; unmatched bases: 11. The CDR3 consists of 15 residues. Germline lookup yields CDR1 SGHNT and CDR2 YYREEE (reference sequence).

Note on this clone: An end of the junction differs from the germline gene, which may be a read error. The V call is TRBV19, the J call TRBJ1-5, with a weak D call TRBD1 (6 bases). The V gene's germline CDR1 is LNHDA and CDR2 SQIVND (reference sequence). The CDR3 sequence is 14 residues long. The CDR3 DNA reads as TGTGCCAGTAGTTGGCAGGGGCGCAACCAGCCCCAGCATTTT. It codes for CASSWQGRNQPQHF.

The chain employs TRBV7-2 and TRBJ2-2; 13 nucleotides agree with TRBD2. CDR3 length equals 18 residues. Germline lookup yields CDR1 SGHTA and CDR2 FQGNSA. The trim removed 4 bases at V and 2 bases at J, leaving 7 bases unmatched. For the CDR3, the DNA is TGTGCCAGCAGCTCCCAGACTAGCGGGGGGCGTAACACCGGGGAGCTGTTTTTT. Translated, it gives CASSSQTSGGRNTGELFF.

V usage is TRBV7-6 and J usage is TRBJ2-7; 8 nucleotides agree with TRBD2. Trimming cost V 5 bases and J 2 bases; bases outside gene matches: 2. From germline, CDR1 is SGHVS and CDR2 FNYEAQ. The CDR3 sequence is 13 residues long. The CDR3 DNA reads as TGTGCCAGCAGCATGGGACTAGCCTACGAGCAGTACTTC. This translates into CASSMGLAYEQYF.

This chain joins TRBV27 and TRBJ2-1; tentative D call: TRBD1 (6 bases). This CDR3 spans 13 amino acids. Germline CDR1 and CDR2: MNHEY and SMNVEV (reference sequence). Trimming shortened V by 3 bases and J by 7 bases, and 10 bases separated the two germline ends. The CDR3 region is CASSLNRDNEQFF. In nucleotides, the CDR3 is TGTGCCAGCAGTTTGAACAGGGATAATGAGCAGTTCTTC.

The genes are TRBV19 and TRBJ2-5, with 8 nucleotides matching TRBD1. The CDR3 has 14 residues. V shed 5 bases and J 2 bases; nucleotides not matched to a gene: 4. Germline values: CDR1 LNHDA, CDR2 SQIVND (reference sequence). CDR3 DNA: TGTGCCAGTAGTGCTCGACAGGGGCAAGAGACCCAGTACTTC. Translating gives CASSARQGQETQYF.

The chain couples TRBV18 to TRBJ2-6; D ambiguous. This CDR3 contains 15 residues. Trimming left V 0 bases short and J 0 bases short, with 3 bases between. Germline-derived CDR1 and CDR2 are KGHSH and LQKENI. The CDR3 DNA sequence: TGTGCCAGCTCACCACCCCACTCTGGGGCCAACGTCCTGACTTTC. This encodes CASSPPHSGANVLTF.

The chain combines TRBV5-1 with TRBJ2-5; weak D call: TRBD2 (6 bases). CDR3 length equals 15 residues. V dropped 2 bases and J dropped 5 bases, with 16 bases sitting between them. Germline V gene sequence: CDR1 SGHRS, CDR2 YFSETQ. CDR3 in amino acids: CASSLPDSGDETQYF. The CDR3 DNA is TGCGCCAGCAGCTTACCAGACTCGGGGGACGAGACCCAGTACTTC. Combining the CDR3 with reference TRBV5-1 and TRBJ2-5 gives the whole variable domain KAGVTQTPRYLIKTRGQQVTLSCSPISGHRSVSWYQQTPGQGLQFLFEYFSETQRNKGNFPGRFSGRQFSNSRSEMNVSTLELGDSALYLCASSLPDSGDETQYFGPGTRLLVL.

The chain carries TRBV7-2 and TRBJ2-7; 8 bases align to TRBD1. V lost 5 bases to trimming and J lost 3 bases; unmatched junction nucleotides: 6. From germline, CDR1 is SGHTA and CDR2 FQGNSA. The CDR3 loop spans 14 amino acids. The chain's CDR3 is CASSPHGQGYEQYF. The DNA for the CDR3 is TGTGCCAGCAGCCCCCATGGACAGGGCTACGAGCAGTACTTC. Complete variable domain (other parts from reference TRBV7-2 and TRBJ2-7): GAGVSQSPSNKVTEKGKDVELRCDPISGHTALYWYRQSLGQGLEFLIYFQGNSAPDKSGLPSDRFSAERTGGSVSTLTIQRTQQEDSAVYLCASSPHGQGYEQYFGPGTRLTVT.

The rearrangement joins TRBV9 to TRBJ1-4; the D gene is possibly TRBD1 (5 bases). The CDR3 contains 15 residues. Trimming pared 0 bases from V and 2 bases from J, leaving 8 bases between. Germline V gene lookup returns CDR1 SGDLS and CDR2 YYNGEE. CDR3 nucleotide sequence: TGTGCCAGCAGCGTAGATCGGGGGACTAATGAAAAACTGTTTTTT. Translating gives CASSVDRGTNEKLFF.

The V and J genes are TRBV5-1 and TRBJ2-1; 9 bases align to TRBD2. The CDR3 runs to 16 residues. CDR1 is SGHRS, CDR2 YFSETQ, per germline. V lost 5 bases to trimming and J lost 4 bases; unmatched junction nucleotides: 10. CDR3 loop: CASRHTAGGLYNEQFF. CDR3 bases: TGCGCCAGCAGACATACAGCGGGGGGCCTTTACAATGAGCAGTTCTTC.

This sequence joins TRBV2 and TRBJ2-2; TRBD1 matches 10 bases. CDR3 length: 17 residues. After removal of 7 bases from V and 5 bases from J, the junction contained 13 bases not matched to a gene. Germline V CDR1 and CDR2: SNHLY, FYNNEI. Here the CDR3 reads CASIPRDRGWKTGELFF. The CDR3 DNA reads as TGTGCCAGCATTCCGAGGGACAGGGGATGGAAGACCGGGGAGCTGTTTTTT.

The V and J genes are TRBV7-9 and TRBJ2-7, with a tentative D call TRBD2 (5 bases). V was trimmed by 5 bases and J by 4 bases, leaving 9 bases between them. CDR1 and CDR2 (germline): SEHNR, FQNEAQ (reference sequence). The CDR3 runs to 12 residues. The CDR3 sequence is CASSTGDYEQYF. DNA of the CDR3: TGTGCCAGCAGCACCGGGGATTACGAGCAGTACTTC.

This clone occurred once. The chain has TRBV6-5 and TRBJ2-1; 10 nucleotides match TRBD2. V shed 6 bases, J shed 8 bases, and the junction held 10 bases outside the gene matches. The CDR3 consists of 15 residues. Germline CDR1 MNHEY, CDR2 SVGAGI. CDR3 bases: TGTGCCAGCAGATACGCTAGCGGGGGAGGATATGAGCAGTTCTTC. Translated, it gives CASRYASGGGYEQFF.

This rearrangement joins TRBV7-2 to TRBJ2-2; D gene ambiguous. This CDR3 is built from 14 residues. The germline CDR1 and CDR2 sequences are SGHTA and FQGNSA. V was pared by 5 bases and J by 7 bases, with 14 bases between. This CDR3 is CASSNFLVGGELFF. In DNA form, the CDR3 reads TGTGCCAGCAGCAATTTCCTAGTGGGCGGGGAGCTGTTTTTT.

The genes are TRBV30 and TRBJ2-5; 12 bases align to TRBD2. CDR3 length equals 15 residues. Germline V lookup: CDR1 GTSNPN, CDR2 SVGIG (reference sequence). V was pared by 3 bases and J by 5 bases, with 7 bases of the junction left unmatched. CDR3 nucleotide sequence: TGTGCCTGGAGGACTAGCGGGAGATGGATGGAGACCCAGTACTTC. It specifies CAWRTSGRWMETQYF.

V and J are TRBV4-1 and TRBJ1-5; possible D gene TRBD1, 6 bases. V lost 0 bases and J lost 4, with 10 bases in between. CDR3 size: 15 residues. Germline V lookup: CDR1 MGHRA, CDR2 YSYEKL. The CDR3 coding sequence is TGCGCCAGCAGCCAAGAGAGGACAGAGAATCAGCCCCAGCATTTT. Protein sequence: CASSQERTENQPQHF.